These 9 T cell receptor beta chains share one sample of origin, sequenced in a study of blood T cell repertoires in COVID-19 (dated by TCRdb to about 2020). The library was produced with the immunoSEQ multiplex PCR assay. The immuneACCESS repertoire file appears here via TCRdb, limited to in-frame rearrangements. These files lack a portion of the clones; in checked studies, under half of the deficit traces to unresolved V genes, and the cause of the others is not known. The sample table shows about 360,000 clones, and roughly 90% are seen once. Of the sample, 7.1% falls within the top ten clones. The source material was peripheral blood. The receptor source for this set is a woman in her fifties or sixties with COVID-19, enrolled during active disease.

The chain combines TRBV21-1 with TRBJ1-6; TRBD1 was called by the table and not checked on the DNA. TRBV21-1 constitutes a pseudogene. The CDR3 covers 15 residues. The CDR3 protein is CASSRPRVSDSPLHF. CDR3 nucleotides: TGTGCCAGCAGCCGCCCCAGGGTTTCTGATTCACCCCTCCACTTT.

The chain couples TRBV5-1 to TRBJ2-5; D might be TRBD2 (6 bases). Germline assignment: CDR1 SGHRS and CDR2 YFSETQ. Deletions cut 4 bases from V and 9 bases from J, with 13 bases between. This CDR3 spans 12 amino acids. CDR3 sequence (DNA): TGCGCCAGCAGCCCTTCTAGGGAGGCCCAGTACTTC. It codes for CASSPSREAQYF.

The chain recombines TRBV3-1 (or the pseudogene TRBV3-2) with TRBJ1-3, with D hard to call. CDR1 and CDR2 from the germline V gene are LGHDT and YNNKEL (reference sequence). Trimming shortened V by 4 bases and J by 0 bases, and 13 bases separated the two germline ends. This CDR3 region has 16 residues. For the CDR3, the DNA is TGTGCCAGCAGCCGCCTCTCATTGAGCTCTGGAAACACCATATATTTT. It specifies CASSRLSLSSGNTIYF.

DNA for the CDR3: TGTGCCAGCAGCTTTACAGGGGATCCCTACGAGCAGTACTTC. The encoded protein is CASSFTGDPYEQYF. V usage is TRBV11-3 and J usage is TRBJ2-7; 7 nucleotides line up with TRBD1. V was clipped by 3 bases and J by 2 bases; unmatched bases: 4. The CDR3 spans 14 residues. CDR1 SGHNT and CDR2 YENEEA come from the germline V gene.

The V gene is TRBV19, the J gene TRBJ2-7; 8 bases fit TRBD1. Germline CDR1 is LNHDA and CDR2 is SQIVND (reference sequence). This CDR3 comprises 15 residues. With 7 bases clipped from V and 0 bases from J, the junction kept 8 bases outside the gene matches. CDR3 in DNA: TGTGCCAGTACCCTAGGGACAGGTGGCTCCTACGAGCAGTACTTC. Translated: CASTLGTGGSYEQYF.

The chain employs TRBV6-4 and TRBJ2-3, with 11 bases that match TRBD2. The CDR3 has 15 residues. The V gene's germline CDR1 is MRHNA and CDR2 SNTAGT. V shed 6 bases and J 1 base; nucleotides not matched to a gene: 3. The CDR3 sequence: CASSLLAGGTDTQYF. The DNA for the CDR3 is TGTGCCAGCAGCCTACTAGCGGGGGGCACAGATACGCAGTATTTT.

The chain combines TRBV5-4 with TRBJ2-7; tentatively, D is TRBD1 (5 bases). The germline V and J ends were trimmed by 5 bases and 5 bases, with 20 bases remaining between them. In germline, CDR1 is SGHNT, CDR2 YYREEE (reference sequence). The CDR3 runs 15 residues. The CDR3 region is CASRAGLTVGDEQYF. CDR3 bases: TGTGCCAGCAGAGCCGGATTGACAGTAGGCGACGAGCAGTACTTC.

The chain is built from TRBV7-9 and TRBJ1-1, with D tentatively TRBD1 (5 bases). Deletions cut 0 bases from V and 3 bases from J, with 11 bases between. This CDR3 contains 15 residues. Germline V CDR1 and CDR2: SEHNR, FQNEAQ (reference sequence). This CDR3 is CASSLARAGDTEAFF. The DNA of the CDR3 is TGTGCCAGCAGCTTAGCAAGGGCGGGGGACACTGAAGCTTTCTTT.

This clone was recorded once. This chain uses TRBV25-1 with TRBJ1-3, with a possible D match to TRBD1 (6 bases). In germline, CDR1 is MGHDK, CDR2 SYGVNS. Between the trimmed V and J ends, which lost 2 bases and 4 bases, there was a span of 12 bases. The CDR3 is 15 amino acids. The CDR3 here is CASSETGLRGNTIYF. In DNA, the CDR3 is TGTGCCAGCAGTGAAACAGGGTTGAGGGGAAACACCATATATTTT.